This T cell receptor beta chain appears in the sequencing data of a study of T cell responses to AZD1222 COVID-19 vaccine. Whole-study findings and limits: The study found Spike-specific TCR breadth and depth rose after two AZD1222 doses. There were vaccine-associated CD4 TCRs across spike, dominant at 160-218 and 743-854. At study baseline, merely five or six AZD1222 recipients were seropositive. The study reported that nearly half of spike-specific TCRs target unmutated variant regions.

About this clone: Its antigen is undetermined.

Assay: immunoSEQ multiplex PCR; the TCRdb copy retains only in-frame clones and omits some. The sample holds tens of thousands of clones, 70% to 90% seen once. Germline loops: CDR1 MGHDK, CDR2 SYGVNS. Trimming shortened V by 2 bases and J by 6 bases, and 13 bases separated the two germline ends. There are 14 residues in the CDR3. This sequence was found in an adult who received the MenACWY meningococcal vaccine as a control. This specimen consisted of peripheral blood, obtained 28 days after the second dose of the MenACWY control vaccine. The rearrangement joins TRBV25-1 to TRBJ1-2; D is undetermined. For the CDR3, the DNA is TGTGCCAGCAGTGAAGGGCTCGTGAGGGATGGCTACACCTTC. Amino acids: CASSEGLVRDGYTF.